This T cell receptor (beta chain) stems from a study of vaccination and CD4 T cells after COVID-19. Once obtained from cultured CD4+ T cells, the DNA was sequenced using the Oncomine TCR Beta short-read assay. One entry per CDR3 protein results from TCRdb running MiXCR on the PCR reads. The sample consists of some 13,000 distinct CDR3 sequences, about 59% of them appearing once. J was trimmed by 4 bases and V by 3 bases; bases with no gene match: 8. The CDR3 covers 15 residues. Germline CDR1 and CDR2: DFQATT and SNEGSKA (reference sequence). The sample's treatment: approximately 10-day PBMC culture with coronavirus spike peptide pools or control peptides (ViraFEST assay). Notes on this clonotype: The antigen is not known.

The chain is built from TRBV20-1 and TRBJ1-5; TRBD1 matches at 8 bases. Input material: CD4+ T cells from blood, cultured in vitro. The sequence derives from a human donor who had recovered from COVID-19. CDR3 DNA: TGCAGTGCTAGGCAGCGGGACAGGCCGAATCAGCCCCAGCATTTT. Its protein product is CSARQRDRPNQPQHF.